This T cell receptor (beta chain) emerged from a study of cytomegalovirus exposure and HLA in healthy donors. Notes on this clone: The antigen is undetermined.

60 Vbeta and 13 Jbeta primers were used in PCR. Measured with immunoSEQ multiplex PCR; TCRdb has only the in-frame clones, and not every one. The specimen's table records around 70,000 clones. Trimming at V came to 4 bases and at J to 3 bases, leaving 6 bases not matched to a gene. The CDR3 consists of 14 residues. From germline, CDR1 is SGHNT and CDR2 YYREEE (reference sequence). General study points: Most observed TCR sequences were rare, whereas some public TCRs were detected in many donors.

Sequenced input: PBMCs. The TCR originated in a man aged 35 to 55 in good health and CMV-seronegative. The V call is TRBV5-4, the J call TRBJ1-2; TRBD1 matches at 7 bases. The DNA of the CDR3 is TGTGCCAGCAGCGCCGGGGACAGAGACTATGGCTACACCTTC. It encodes CASSAGDRDYGYTF.